This TCR beta chain was found in a study of metastatic and nonmetastatic thyroid tumors. The germline gives CDR1 SGHRS, CDR2 YFSETQ. This CDR3 has 13 residues. The ends lost 3 bases at V and 7 bases at J; junction bases unmatched: 3. Thyroid surgery was performed in patients who had received no treatment beforehand. Original methodology: The authors used CDR3 differences across clinicopathological groups to build a distant-metastasis classifier for papillary thyroid cancer. Using MiXCR, TCRdb re-called clones from the PCR reads. It is TCRdb's table, rather than the study itself, that gives the V and J calls and clone size. The table records more than 8,000 clones, 44% of them present only once.

The V gene is TRBV5-1, the J gene TRBJ1-3; 8 nucleotides match TRBD1. The TCR comes from a male donor with papillary thyroid cancer or a benign thyroid nodule (not recorded which). Some clones in this sample may be carry-over from other donors' samples. Sequenced: tumor tissue. CDR3 sequence reads: CASSSTGGNTIYF. The DNA for the CDR3 is TGCGCCAGCAGCTCCACAGGGGGGAACACCATATATTTT.